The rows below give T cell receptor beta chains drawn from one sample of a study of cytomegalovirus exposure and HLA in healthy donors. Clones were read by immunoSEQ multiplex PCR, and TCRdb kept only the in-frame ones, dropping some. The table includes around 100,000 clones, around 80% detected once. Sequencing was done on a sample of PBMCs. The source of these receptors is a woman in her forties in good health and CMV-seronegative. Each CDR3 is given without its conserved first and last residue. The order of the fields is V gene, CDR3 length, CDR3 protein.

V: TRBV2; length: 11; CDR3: ASGPLQGAEQY
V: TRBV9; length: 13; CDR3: ASSAYRENTDTQY
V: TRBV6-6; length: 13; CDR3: ASSYSTSSYNEQF
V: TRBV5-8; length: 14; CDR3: ATSPRDIPSTDTQY
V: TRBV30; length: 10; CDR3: AWSLAPYEQY
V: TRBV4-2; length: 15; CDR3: ASSQDAFGIISGGQY
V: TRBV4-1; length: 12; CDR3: ASSPEARVRELF
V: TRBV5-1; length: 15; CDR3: ASSLALSVRQEETQY
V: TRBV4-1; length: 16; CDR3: ASSQGVGGQGAVYEQY
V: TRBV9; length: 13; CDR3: ASSVGTSGAGELF
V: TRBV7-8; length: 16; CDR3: ASSSPGGGRGNTGELF
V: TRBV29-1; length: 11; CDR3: SAVGLAGVEQF
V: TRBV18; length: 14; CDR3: ASSPVEQGGSNEQF
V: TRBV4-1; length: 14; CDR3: ASSGRQGPINEKLF
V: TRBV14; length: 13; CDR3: ASSQRQGGNTEAF
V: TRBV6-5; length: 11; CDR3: ASSYSLRVEQY
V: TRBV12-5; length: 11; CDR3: ASGMGLANEQF
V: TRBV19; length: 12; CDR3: ASSSTGGSGELF
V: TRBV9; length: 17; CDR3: ASSPRASTGAGPYNEQF
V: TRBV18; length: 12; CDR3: ASSRQGFNQPQH
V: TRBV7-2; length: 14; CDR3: ASSLKGGGASYEQY
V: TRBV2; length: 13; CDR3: ASSEDGGGSGELF
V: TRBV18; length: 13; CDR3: ASSLDRAGNSPLH
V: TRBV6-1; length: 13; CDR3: ASSERRTGVNIQY
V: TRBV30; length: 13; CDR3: AWSVRLGVNYGYT
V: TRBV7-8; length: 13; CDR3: ASSLGPNSNQPQH
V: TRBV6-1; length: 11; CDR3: ATYRSSGNTIY
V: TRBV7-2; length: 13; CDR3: ASSQGGGSNQPQH
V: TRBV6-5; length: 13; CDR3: ASSRQSLRTYEQY
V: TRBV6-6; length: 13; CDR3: ASSYESGNNQPQH
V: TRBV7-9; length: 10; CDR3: ASSYRDNEQF
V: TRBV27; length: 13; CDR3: ASSTSGSTHNEQF
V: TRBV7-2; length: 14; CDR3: ASSHWQGGRSYEQY
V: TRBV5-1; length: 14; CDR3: ASSSQGASMNTEAF
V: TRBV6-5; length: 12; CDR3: ASSYSSREETQY
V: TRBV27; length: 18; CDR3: ASSLDRGLQREGPTDTQY
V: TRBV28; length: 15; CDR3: ASSYQGGSVWGNTIY
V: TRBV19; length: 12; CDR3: ASRRQGAANEQF
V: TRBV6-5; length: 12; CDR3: ASRPGQLNSPLH
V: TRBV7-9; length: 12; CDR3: ASSPSGGYNEQF
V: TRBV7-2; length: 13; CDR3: ASSWTGTSYNEQY
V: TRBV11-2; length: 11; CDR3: ASSFDRGYEQY
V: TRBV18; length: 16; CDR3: ASSLSGERASEFYGYT
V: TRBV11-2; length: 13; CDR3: ASSLALATGYEQY
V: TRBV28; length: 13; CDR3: ASSPAGTRGYEQY
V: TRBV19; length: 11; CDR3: ASRGQSSYEQY